These 13 T cell receptor beta chains share one sample of origin, sequenced in a study of cytomegalovirus exposure and HLA in healthy donors (dated by TCRdb to the late 2010s). Library preparation used the immunoSEQ multiplex PCR assay. The multiplex PCR relied on a mix of 60 forward primers for TCR Vbeta segments and 13 reverse primers for TCR Jbeta segments. TCRdb limited this immuneACCESS table to in-frame rearrangements with V and J called. A share of clones is missing; checked studies link under half to unresolved V genes, and the rest is unexplained. For this sample the table gives 150,000 to 250,000 clones, of which approximately 85% were detected only once. The leading ten clones occupy under 7.5% of the sample. The source material was PBMCs. These receptors all stem from a woman aged 50 to 60 in good health and CMV-seropositive.

This chain joins TRBV5-6 and TRBJ2-1; tentatively, D is TRBD2 (5 bases). Germline-derived CDR1 and CDR2 are SGHDT and YYEEEE. Deletions cut 1 base from V and 8 bases from J, with 13 bases between. The CDR3 runs to 14 residues. The CDR3 reads CASSLTRAFDEQFF. CDR3 DNA sequence: TGTGCCAGCAGCTTGACTAGGGCCTTTGATGAGCAGTTCTTC.

The CDR3 coding sequence is TGTGCCAGCTCACCGTCGGGCGCTAGCGGGAGGGGTAATGAGCAGTTCTTC. Protein product: CASSPSGASGRGNEQFF. The chain carries TRBV18 and TRBJ2-1; 12 nucleotides line up with TRBD2. The J segment lost 7 bases and the V segment lost 3 bases, leaving 10 bases of the junction unmatched. The CDR3 is 17 amino acids. The V gene's germline CDR1 is KGHSH and CDR2 LQKENI.

The V gene is TRBV5-6, the J gene TRBJ2-1; tentatively, D is TRBD2 (5 bases). The length of the CDR3 is 16 residues. V lost 0 bases to trimming and J lost 5 bases, with 15 bases between them. CDR1 SGHDT and CDR2 YYEEEE come from the germline V gene. The CDR3 nucleotides read TGTGCCAGCAGCTTGGCCTCGGGGAGAAGCCACAATGAGCAGTTCTTC. It codes for CASSLASGRSHNEQFF.

This sequence joins TRBV5-8 and TRBJ2-6; no clear D gene. This CDR3 has 14 residues. CDR1 and CDR2 from the germline V gene are SGHTS and YDEGEE. V lost 5 bases and J 3 bases, leaving 9 bases between the germline ends. Here the CDR3 DNA reads TGTGCCAGCAGAAAGGAGCGTGGGGCCAACGTCCTGACTTTC. This sequence encodes CASRKERGANVLTF.

V is TRBV9 and J is TRBJ2-6, with D perhaps matching TRBD2 (7 bases). The V gene's germline CDR1 is SGDLS and CDR2 YYNGEE. Trimming removed 5 bases from V and 1 base from J, with 19 bases in between. This CDR3 spans 18 amino acids. The CDR3 loop is CASRKGGLAISGANVLTF. The CDR3 DNA reads as TGTGCCAGCAGGAAGGGGGGGCTAGCGATATCTGGGGCCAACGTCCTGACTTTC.

This chain joins TRBV5-1 and TRBJ2-1; 7 bases fit TRBD2. This CDR3 contains 14 residues. Germline V CDR1 and CDR2: SGHRS, YFSETQ. V was clipped by 7 bases and J by 3 bases; unmatched bases: 7. CDR3 coding DNA: TGCGCCAGCGGTGAGGGAGGGAGCTACAATGAGCAGTTCTTC. This encodes CASGEGGSYNEQFF.

The gene calls are TRBV5-5 and TRBJ1-3; tentatively, D is TRBD1 (5 bases). CDR3 length: 19 residues. Per germline, CDR1 SGHKS and CDR2 YYEKEE (reference sequence). Trimming took 0 bases from V and 0 from J, leaving 19 bases between them. Written as DNA, the CDR3 is TGTGCCAGCAGCTTGGCGGCAGGGCCAGGCTCAATCTCTGGAAACACCATATATTTT. Protein product: CASSLAAGPGSISGNTIYF.

The chain has TRBV10-3 and TRBJ2-3; 8 bases are shared with TRBD2. Trimming cost V 7 bases and J 4 bases; bases outside gene matches: 19. This CDR3 is built from 18 residues. Germline V lookup: CDR1 ENHRY, CDR2 SYGVKD. The CDR3 DNA is TGTGCCATCACGTACGGGTCAGCGGGGGAGAACTGGGCAGATACGCAGTATTTT. Its translation is CAITYGSAGENWADTQYF.

This clone has only a few counts. V and J are TRBV28 and TRBJ2-1; 8 bases are a match to TRBD2. This CDR3 is 16 amino acids long. V lost 3 bases, J lost 6 bases, and 10 bases stayed unmatched. CDR1 and CDR2 (germline): MDHEN, SYDVKM. This chain's CDR3 is CASSFSGGPRSNEQFF. DNA for the CDR3: TGTGCCAGCAGTTTCTCGGGAGGGCCTAGGTCCAATGAGCAGTTCTTC.

The chain joins TRBV15 to TRBJ2-7, with a weak D call TRBD1 (6 bases). This CDR3 has 16 amino acids. The V and J ends lost 0 bases and 3 bases respectively, with 15 bases between them. CDR1 is LNHNV and CDR2 is YYDKDF in the germline V gene (reference sequence). For the CDR3, the DNA is TGTGCCACCAGCAGAGATTCGACAGGAAATGGCTACGAGCAGTACTTC. Its translation: CATSRDSTGNGYEQYF.

In its sample, this clone was seen once. The J gene is TRBJ2-1, the V gene TRBV19; D possibly corresponds to TRBD1 (6 bases). CDR3 size: 13 residues. V dropped 7 bases and J dropped 6 bases, with 13 bases sitting between them. Germline lookup yields CDR1 LNHDA and CDR2 SQIVND (reference sequence). The CDR3 sequence: CASTTTGINEQFF. CDR3 sequence (DNA): TGTGCCAGTACCACTACAGGGATCAATGAGCAGTTCTTC. The variable domain in full, with the rest retrieved from reference TRBV19 and TRBJ2-1, is DGGITQSPKYLFRKEGQNVTLSCEQNLNHDAMYWYRQDPGQGLRLIYYSQIVNDFQKGDIAEGYSVSREKKESFPLTVTSAQKNPTAFYLCASTTTGINEQFFGPGTRLTVL.

The J gene is TRBJ2-2, the V gene TRBV7-9; D might be TRBD1 (6 bases). The CDR3 consists of 15 residues. Germline CDR1 and CDR2: SEHNR and FQNEAQ (reference sequence). V lost 3 bases and J 4 bases, leaving 12 bases between the germline ends. This chain's CDR3 is CASSFTGQSTGELFF. As DNA, the CDR3 is TGTGCCAGCAGCTTCACAGGACAGAGCACCGGGGAGCTGTTTTTT.

The chain joins TRBV4-2 to TRBJ2-5; a possible D gene is TRBD2 (5 bases). The CDR3 has 14 residues. Germline V gene lookup returns CDR1 LGHNA and CDR2 YNFKEQ. The germline V and J ends were trimmed by 0 bases and 4 bases, with 9 bases remaining between them. The CDR3 nucleotides are TGTGCCAGCAGCCAAGAGCGGGCGGGAGAGACCCAGTACTTC. As protein: CASSQERAGETQYF.